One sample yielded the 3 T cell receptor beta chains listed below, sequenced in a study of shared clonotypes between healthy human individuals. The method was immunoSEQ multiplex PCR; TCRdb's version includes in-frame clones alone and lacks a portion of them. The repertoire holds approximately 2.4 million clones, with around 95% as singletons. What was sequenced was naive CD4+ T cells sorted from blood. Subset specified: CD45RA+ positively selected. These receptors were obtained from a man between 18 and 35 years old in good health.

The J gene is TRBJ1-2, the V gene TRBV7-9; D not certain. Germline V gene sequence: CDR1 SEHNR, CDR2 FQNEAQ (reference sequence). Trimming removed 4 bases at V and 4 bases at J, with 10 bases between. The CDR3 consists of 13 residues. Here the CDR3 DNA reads TGTGCCAGCAGCTCCCTGGCCCCCTATGGCTACACCTTC. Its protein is CASSSLAPYGYTF.

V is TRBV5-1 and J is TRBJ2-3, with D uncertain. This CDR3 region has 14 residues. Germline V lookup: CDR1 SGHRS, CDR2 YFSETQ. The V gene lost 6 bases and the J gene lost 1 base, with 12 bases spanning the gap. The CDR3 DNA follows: TGCGCCAGCAACCCGTCGGGTGGCACAGATACGCAGTATTTT. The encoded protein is CASNPSGGTDTQYF. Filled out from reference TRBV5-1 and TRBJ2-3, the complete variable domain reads KAGVTQTPRYLIKTRGQQVTLSCSPISGHRSVSWYQQTPGQGLQFLFEYFSETQRNKGNFPGRFSGRQFSNSRSEMNVSTLELGDSALYLCASNPSGGTDTQYFGPGTRLTVL.

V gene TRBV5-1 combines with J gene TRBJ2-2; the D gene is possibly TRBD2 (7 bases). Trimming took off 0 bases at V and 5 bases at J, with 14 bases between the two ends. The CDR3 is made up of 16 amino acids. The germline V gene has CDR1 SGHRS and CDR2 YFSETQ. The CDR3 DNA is TGCGCCAGCAGCTTGGACGGGGGGCCGGGGACCGGGGAGCTGTTTTTT. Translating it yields CASSLDGGPGTGELFF.